This TCR beta chain came from a study of T cells in Graves' hyperthyroidism and ophthalmopathy. Trimming took 1 base from V and 3 from J, leaving 13 bases between them. CDR3 length: 15 residues. The V gene's germline CDR1 is SEHNR and CDR2 FQNEAQ (reference sequence). TCR beta CDR3 regions were amplified from RNA transcripts. HTBI primers drove first-round RT-PCR of the TCR CDR3. TCRdb ran MiXCR on the multiplex PCR reads and lists one entry per CDR3 protein. The sample holds nearly 600,000 distinct CDR3 sequences, approximately 13% seen once. Ten or more counts support this clonotype. The V and J genes are TRBV7-9 and TRBJ2-7; unclear D gene. What was sequenced was blood. The receptor was derived from a woman in her twenties or thirties with Graves' hyperthyroidism that later progressed to Graves' ophthalmopathy. The CDR3 DNA sequence: TGTGCCAGCAGCTTAGGTCATTACCGGCTCTACGAGCAGTACTTC. It codes for CASSLGHYRLYEQYF.